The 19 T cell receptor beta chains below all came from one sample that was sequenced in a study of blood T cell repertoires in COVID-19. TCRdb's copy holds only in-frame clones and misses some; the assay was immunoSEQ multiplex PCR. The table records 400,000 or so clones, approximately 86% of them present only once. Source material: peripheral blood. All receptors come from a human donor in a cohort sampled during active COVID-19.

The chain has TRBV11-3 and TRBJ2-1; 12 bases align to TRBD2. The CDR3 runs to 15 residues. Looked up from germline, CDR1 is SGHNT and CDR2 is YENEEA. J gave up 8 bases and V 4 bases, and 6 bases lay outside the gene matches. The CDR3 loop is CASSSTSGSTYEQFF. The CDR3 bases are TGTGCCAGCAGCTCGACTAGCGGGAGCACCTATGAGCAGTTCTTC.

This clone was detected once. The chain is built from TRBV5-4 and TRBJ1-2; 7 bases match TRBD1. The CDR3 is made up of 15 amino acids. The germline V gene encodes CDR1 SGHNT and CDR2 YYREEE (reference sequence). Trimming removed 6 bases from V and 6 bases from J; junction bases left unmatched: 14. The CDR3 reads CASTDTLTGKNGYTF. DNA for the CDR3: TGTGCCAGCACAGATACCTTGACAGGGAAAAATGGCTACACCTTC.

CDR3 sequence (DNA): TGTGCCAGCAGTTACTCGAACCGGGAGGGCTACGAGCAGTACTTC. This sequence encodes CASSYSNREGYEQYF. The genes are TRBV6-6 and TRBJ2-7; TRBD2 aligns across 8 bases. Germline V gene data show CDR1 as MNHNY and CDR2 as SVGAGI (reference sequence). This CDR3 contains 15 residues. V lost 0 bases, J lost 3 bases, and 4 bases stayed unmatched.

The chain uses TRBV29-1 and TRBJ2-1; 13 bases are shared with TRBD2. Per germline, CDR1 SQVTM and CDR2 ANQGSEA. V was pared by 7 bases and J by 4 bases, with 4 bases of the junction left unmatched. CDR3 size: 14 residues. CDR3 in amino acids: CSAKGLAGYNEQFF. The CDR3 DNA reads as TGCAGCGCAAAGGGACTAGCGGGGTACAATGAGCAGTTCTTC.

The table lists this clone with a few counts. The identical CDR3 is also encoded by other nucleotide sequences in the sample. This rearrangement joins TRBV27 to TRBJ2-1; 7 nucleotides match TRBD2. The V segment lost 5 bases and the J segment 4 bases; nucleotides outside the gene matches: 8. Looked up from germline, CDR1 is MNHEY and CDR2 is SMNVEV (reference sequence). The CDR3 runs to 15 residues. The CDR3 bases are TGTGCCAGCAGTCTCTTAGCGGGCCAATACAATGAGCAGTTCTTC. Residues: CASSLLAGQYNEQFF.

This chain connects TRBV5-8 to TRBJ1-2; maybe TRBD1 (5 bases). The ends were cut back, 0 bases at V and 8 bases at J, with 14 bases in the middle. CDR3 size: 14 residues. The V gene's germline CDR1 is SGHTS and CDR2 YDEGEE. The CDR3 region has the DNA TGTGCCAGCAGCTTGGCCGGAGGGGCGGGCGGCTACACCTTC. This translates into CASSLAGGAGGYTF. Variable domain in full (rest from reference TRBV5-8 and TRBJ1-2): EAGVTQSPTHLIKTRGQQATLRCSPISGHTSVYWYQQALGLGLQFLLWYDEGEERNRGNFPPRFSGRQFPNYSSELNVNALELEDSALYLCASSLAGGAGGYTFGSGTRLTVV.

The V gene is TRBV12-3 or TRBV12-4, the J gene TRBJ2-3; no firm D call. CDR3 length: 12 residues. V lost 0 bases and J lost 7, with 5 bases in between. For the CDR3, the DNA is TGTGCCAGCAGTTTAGCCCTGTATACGCAGTATTTT. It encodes CASSLALYTQYF.

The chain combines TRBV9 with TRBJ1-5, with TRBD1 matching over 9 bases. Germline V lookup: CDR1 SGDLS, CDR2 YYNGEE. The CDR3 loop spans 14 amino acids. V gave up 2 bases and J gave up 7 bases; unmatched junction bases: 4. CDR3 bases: TGTGCCAGCAGCGTTACAGGGGGCGGCCAGCCCCAGCATTTT. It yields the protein CASSVTGGGQPQHF.

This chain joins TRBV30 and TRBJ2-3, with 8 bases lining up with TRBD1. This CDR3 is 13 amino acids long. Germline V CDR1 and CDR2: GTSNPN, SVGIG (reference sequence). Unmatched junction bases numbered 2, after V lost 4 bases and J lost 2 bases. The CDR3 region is CAWNRGNTDTQYF. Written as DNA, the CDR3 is TGTGCCTGGAACAGGGGGAACACAGATACGCAGTATTTT.

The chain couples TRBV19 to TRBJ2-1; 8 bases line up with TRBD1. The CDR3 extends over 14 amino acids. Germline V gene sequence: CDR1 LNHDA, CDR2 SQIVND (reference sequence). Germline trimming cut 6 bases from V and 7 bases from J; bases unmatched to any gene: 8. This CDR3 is CASRTQGAENEQFF. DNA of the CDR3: TGTGCCAGTAGGACCCAGGGGGCAGAAAATGAGCAGTTCTTC.

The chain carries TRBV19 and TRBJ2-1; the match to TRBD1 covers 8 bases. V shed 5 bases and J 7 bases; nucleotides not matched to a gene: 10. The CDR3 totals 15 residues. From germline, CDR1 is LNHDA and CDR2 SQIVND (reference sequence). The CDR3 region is CASSSGQGGANEQFF. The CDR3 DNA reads TGTGCCAGTAGTTCAGGACAGGGTGGGGCGAATGAGCAGTTCTTC.

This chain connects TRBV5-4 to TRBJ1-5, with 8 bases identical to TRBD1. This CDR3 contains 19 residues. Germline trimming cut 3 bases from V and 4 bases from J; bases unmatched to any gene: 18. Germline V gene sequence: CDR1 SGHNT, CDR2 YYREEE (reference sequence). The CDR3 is CASSSRRQGRPQENQPQHF. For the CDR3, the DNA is TGTGCCAGCAGCTCAAGGAGACAGGGGCGCCCCCAAGAAAATCAGCCCCAGCATTTT.

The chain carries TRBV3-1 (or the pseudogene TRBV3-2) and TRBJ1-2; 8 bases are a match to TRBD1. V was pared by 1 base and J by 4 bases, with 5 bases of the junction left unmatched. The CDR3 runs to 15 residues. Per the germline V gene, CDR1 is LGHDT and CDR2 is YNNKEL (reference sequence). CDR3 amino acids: CASSQGPDRVYGYTF. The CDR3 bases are TGTGCCAGCAGCCAAGGTCCGGACAGGGTCTATGGCTACACCTTC.

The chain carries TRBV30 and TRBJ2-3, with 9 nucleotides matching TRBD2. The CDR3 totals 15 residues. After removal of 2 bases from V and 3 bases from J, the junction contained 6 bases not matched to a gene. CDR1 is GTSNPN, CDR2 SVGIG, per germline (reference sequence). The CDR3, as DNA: TGTGCCTGGAGTAGGCTAGCGGGAAGAACAGATACGCAGTATTTT. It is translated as CAWSRLAGRTDTQYF.

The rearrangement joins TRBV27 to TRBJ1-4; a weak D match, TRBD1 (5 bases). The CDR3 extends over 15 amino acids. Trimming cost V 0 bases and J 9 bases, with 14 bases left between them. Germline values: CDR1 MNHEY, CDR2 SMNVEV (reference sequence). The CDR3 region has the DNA TGTGCCAGCAGTTTATCCCCCTGGGGGAGGAAAAAACTGTTTTTT. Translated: CASSLSPWGRKKLFF. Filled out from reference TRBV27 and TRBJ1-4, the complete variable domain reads EAQVTQNPRYLITVTGKKLTVTCSQNMNHEYMSWYRQDPGLGLRQIYYSMNVEVTDKGDVPEGYKVSRKEKRNFPLILESPSPNQTSLYFCASSLSPWGRKKLFFGSGTQLSVL.

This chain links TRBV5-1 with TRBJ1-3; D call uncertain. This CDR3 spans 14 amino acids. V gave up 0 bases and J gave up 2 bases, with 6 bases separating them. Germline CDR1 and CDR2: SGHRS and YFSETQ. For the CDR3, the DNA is TGCGCCAGCAGCTTGGACGGGACTGGAAACACCATATATTTT. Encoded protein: CASSLDGTGNTIYF.

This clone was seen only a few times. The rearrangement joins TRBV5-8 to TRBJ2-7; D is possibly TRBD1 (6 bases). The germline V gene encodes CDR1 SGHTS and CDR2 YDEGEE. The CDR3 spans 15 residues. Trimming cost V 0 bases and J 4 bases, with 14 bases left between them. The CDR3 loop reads CASSLDGRGLYEQYF. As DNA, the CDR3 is TGTGCCAGCAGCTTGGATGGCAGGGGATTATACGAGCAGTACTTC. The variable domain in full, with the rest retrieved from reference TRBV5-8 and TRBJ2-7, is EAGVTQSPTHLIKTRGQQATLRCSPISGHTSVYWYQQALGLGLQFLLWYDEGEERNRGNFPPRFSGRQFPNYSSELNVNALELEDSALYLCASSLDGRGLYEQYFGPGTRLTVT.

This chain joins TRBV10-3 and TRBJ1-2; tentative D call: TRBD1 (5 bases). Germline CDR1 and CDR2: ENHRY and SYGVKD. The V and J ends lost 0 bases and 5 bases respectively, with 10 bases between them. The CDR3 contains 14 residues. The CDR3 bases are TGTGCCATCAGTGAGTCTGGGGCCTTGTATGGCTACACCTTC. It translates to CAISESGALYGYTF.

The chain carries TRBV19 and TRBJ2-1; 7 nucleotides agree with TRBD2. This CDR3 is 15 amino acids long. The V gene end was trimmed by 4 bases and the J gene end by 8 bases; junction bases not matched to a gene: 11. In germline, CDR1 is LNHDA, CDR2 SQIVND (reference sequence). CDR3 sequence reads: CASSSLGGAGDEQFF. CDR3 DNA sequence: TGTGCCAGTAGTAGTCTCGGCGGGGCGGGGGATGAGCAGTTCTTC.